A single sample is the source of the 9 T cell receptor beta chains below, sequenced in a study of spatial heterogeneity in lung cancer. Study results and limitations: Counts of expanded alpha and beta TCRs within tumors tracked the tumor nonsynonymous mutation count.

TCRdb reanalysed the 5' RACE reads using MiXCR and keeps one entry per CDR3 protein. The sample shows about 25,000 distinct CDR3 sequences, approximately 9.5% of them seen only once. Their target antigens are unknown. Time point in this sample: sample taken at primary tumor resection. Sequences were derived from lung tumor tissue, sampled at surgery. The receptor set was obtained from a male donor with early-stage non-small cell lung cancer.

This clonotype was counted ten times or more. The CDR3 DNA follows: TGCAGTGCGCGGCGGACTAGCGGGCTTCCCTACGAGCAGTACTTC. Its translation: CSARRTSGLPYEQYF. This rearrangement joins TRBV20-1 to TRBJ2-7; TRBD2 agrees at 11 bases. The CDR3 covers 15 residues. Looked up from germline, CDR1 is DFQATT and CDR2 is SNEGSKA (reference sequence). The trim removed 6 bases at V and 2 bases at J, leaving 9 bases unmatched.

A remark on this clonotype: A read error may explain this, as a much larger clone is one base away. The chain joins TRBV5-4 to TRBJ2-2, with a weak D call TRBD1 (6 bases). The germline gives CDR1 SGHNT, CDR2 YYREEE (reference sequence). Trimming took off 2 bases at V and 1 base at J, with 9 bases between the two ends. This CDR3 is built from 15 residues. Here the CDR3 DNA reads TGTGCCAGCAGCTTCCCGACAGGGAACACCGGGGAGCTGTTTTTT. It yields the protein CASSFPTGNTGELFF.

This clonotype was seen ten or more times. The rearrangement joins TRBV29-1 to TRBJ2-3; D not certain. The CDR3 has 12 amino acids. The V end was cut by 1 base, the J end by 6 bases, with 8 bases between. Germline V gene data show CDR1 as SQVTM and CDR2 as ANQGSEA. CDR3 DNA: TGCAGCGTTGAAGGGCTACACGATACGCAGTATTTT. Amino acids: CSVEGLHDTQYF.

The chain joins TRBV7-2 to TRBJ1-2, with D uncertain. The V gene lost 2 bases and the J gene lost 0 bases, with 7 bases spanning the gap. Germline lookup yields CDR1 SGHTA and CDR2 FQGNSA. The CDR3 is 14 amino acids. The CDR3 bases are TGTGCCAGCAGCTTACTAGGCTCTAACTATGGCTACACCTTC. Protein: CASSLLGSNYGYTF. Complete variable domain (other parts from reference TRBV7-2 and TRBJ1-2): GAGVSQSPSNKVTEKGKDVELRCDPISGHTALYWYRQSLGQGLEFLIYFQGNSAPDKSGLPSDRFSAERTGGSVSTLTIQRTQQEDSAVYLCASSLLGSNYGYTFGSGTRLTVV.

The table lists this clonotype with many counts. J is TRBJ1-2 and V is TRBV3-1, with D perhaps TRBD1 (6 bases). With 1 base removed from V and 1 base from J, the gap between germline ends came to 7 bases. The CDR3 length is 14 residues. Germline-derived CDR1 and CDR2 are LGHDT and YNNKEL (reference sequence). This CDR3 reads CASSQADSNYGYTF. For the CDR3, the DNA is TGTGCCAGCAGCCAAGCGGACAGTAACTATGGCTACACCTTC.

This clonotype was counted between two and nine times. In DNA form, the CDR3 reads TGTGCCAGCAGCTTAACGAGGGGCGAGCAGTACTTC. It yields the protein CASSLTRGEQYF. The genes are TRBV13 and TRBJ2-7; D may be TRBD1 or TRBD2 (5 bases each). From germline, CDR1 is PRHDT and CDR2 FYEKMQ (reference sequence). The CDR3 is 12 residues long. V dropped 2 bases and J dropped 6 bases, with 8 bases sitting between them.

This clonotype appeared a few times. The rearrangement uses TRBV20-1 and TRBJ2-7, with D unresolved. Trimming took 1 base from V and 2 from J, leaving 21 bases between them. CDR3 length equals 17 residues. In germline, CDR1 is DFQATT, CDR2 SNEGSKA (reference sequence). The DNA of the CDR3 is TGCAGTGCTAGAGCCTCAGAGCCAGGCAGTTTAGCCTACGAGCAGTACTTC. It translates to CSARASEPGSLAYEQYF.

There are many counts of this clonotype. The genes are TRBV7-2 and TRBJ1-5; D is possibly TRBD1 (6 bases). The CDR3 extends over 13 amino acids. CDR1 and CDR2 from the germline V gene are SGHTA and FQGNSA. Trimming removed 8 bases at V and 5 bases at J, with 13 bases between. CDR3 sequence (DNA): TGTGCCAGCGCACAGGGTCGGGATCAGCCCCAGCATTTT. Its protein product is CASAQGRDQPQHF.

The chain has TRBV5-5 and TRBJ2-5; D could derive from TRBD1 or TRBD2 (6 bases each). Trimming removed 2 bases from V and 5 bases from J, with 22 bases in between. CDR1 and CDR2 from the germline V gene are SGHKS and YYEKEE (reference sequence). The CDR3 length is 17 residues. The CDR3 sequence: CASSFWVRSGAGETQYF. The CDR3 region has the DNA TGTGCCAGCAGCTTTTGGGTTCGTTCGGGGGCGGGCGAGACCCAGTACTTC.